The T cell receptor (beta chain) under discussion was sequenced for a study of monozygotic twins with inflammatory bowel disease (dated by TCRdb to between 2018 and 2021). With respect to the entire study: In total, roughly 30 monozygotic twin pairs made up the full study: 19 Danish pairs, all IBD-discordant, plus nine German pairs, of which four were IBD-concordant and five were IBD-discordant. Within discordant pairs, disease-associated traits were sought mainly by comparing IBD patients with their genetically identical healthy co-twins. Each individual had, on average, about 151 000 unique TCRalpha sequences and 181 000 unique TCRbeta sequences available for analysis. Findings and caveats that apply to the study as a whole: TCRbeta repertoire diversity, by inverse Simpson index, was decreased in IBD patients compared with their healthy co-twins. Because patients received different immunosuppressive treatments, the repertoires may have picked up extra background noise and variability between individuals. Repertoire similarity did not differ between concordant and discordant twins, which could be due to limited statistical power. The analysis was unable to tell different T cell subtypes apart. The results gave no support for a single strong signal or clonotype linked to IBD. Compared with healthy twins, IBD patients had fewer clonotypes in common with other individuals, a difference most pronounced in patients showing signs of disease activity.

From each donor, a roughly 2.5 ml peripheral blood sample was collected into PAXgene tubes and stored at -80 degrees C. Total RNA was isolated from whole blood with the PAXgene blood miRNA kit on an automated QIAcube, without T cell sorting. Deep TCRalpha and TCRbeta repertoire profiling with unique molecular barcoding was performed on peripheral blood of monozygotic twin pairs concordant or discordant for inflammatory bowel disease. Smoking habits were recorded for all twin pairs, with individuals classified as current, former or never smokers. The library came from 5' RACE. Each TCR library was prepared from 3,000 to 4,500 ng of total RNA. For each sample, cDNA synthesis with SMARTScribe reverse transcriptase was split into eight separate reactions. During cDNA synthesis, template switching introduced unique molecular identifiers that contained a 6-nucleotide sample barcode. TCRalpha and TCRbeta cDNA was amplified by two nested PCRs of roughly 16 and 10 cycles, with bead purification after each PCR. Before amplification, cDNA was treated with uracil DNA-glycosylase and purified using the QIAquick PCR purification kit. The second PCR added Illumina TruSeq-compatible adapters along with sample-specific barcodes. Library quality and concentration were assessed using TapeStation and Qubit, and roughly 5.5 ng of each library was pooled. Sequencing of pooled libraries was carried out on an Illumina HiSeq2500 single-index Rapid Run using 2 x 100 bp reads and custom sequencing primers. The published analysis was carried out like this. PCR and sequencing errors were corrected by UMI-based consensus assembly using MiGEC version 1.2.6. MiXCR version 2.1.1 was used for V(D)J alignment, clonotype assembly and CDR3 extraction. Gene usage, clonotype sharing and MAIT/NKT TCR abundance were normalised by analysing the top 1000, 10 000 and 20 000 clonotypes per sample. Diversity was computed as the inverse Simpson index with the vegan R package after downsampling to 27 000 UMIs. Paired Mann-Whitney U tests on discordant twin pairs were used, with Benjamini-Hochberg multiple-testing correction. Based on TCRdb reprocessing of the reads, there is one entry per CDR3 protein sequence, and DNA is missing. It is TCRdb's table, rather than the study itself, that gives the V and J calls and clone size. The sample table records 400,000 or so distinct CDR3 sequences. 2% to 3% of the sample comes from the top ten.

The CDR3 measures 17 amino acids from cysteine to phenylalanine. There is no recorded DNA. The germline V gene (reference sequence) specifies DFQATT as CDR1 and SNEGSKA as CDR2. About this clonotype: Its antigen is unknown.

The chain is assembled from TRBV20-1 and TRBJ1-6. This TCR was sampled from a human donor with ulcerative colitis or Crohn's disease, or a healthy co-twin of an affected twin (not recorded which). The sequenced sample was blood. CDR3 loop: CSARDPGRPSDNSPLHF.